This T cell receptor (beta chain) was captured in a study of T cell responses to AZD1222 COVID-19 vaccine. Study-wide findings and caveats: It should be noted that donors were predominantly white British and more often female, and clonal diversity was possibly underestimated. Close to half of all spike-specific TCRs reportedly target regions of the variants that are unmutated.

As concerns this clone: Its antigen is unidentified.

Germline V gives CDR1 SGHTA, CDR2 FQGNSA. This CDR3 has 15 residues. V was shortened by 3 bases and J by 5 bases, with 16 bases between the two germline ends. Assay used: immunoSEQ multiplex PCR; TCRdb lists only in-frame clones, some missing. Altogether 110,000 to 150,000 clones are present, around nine tenths being singletons, with the ten largest covering around 3.5%. The TCR originated in an adult in good health. The sample in question was peripheral blood, obtained on day 0 of AZD1222 vaccination. This rearrangement joins TRBV7-2 to TRBJ1-1, with a possible D match to TRBD1 (6 bases). The CDR3 reads CASSFQTGAGTEAFF. Written as DNA, the CDR3 is TGTGCCAGCAGCTTTCAGACGGGGGCGGGTACTGAAGCTTTCTTT.